The source of this TCR beta chain is a study of control samples from healthy donors and cancer patients. This clone showed up just a few times. The CDR3 sequence is 15 residues long. V lost 4 bases and J 8 bases, leaving 18 bases between the germline ends. Germline V CDR1 and CDR2: MNHEY, SMNVEV (reference sequence). Some clones are missing from TCRdb's copy, which holds only in-frame ones; the method was immunoSEQ multiplex PCR. Of about 47,000 clones listed, about 80% were seen once; the top ten hold over 9.5%. The receptor's source is a man between 65 and 85 years old in good health. The chain has TRBV27 and TRBJ2-1; D may be TRBD2 (7 bases). Source material: blood. CDR3 in DNA: TGTGCCAGCAGTTCACCCCCCGGGGGGCTCCATGAGCAGTTCTTC. This gives the protein CASSSPPGGLHEQFF.